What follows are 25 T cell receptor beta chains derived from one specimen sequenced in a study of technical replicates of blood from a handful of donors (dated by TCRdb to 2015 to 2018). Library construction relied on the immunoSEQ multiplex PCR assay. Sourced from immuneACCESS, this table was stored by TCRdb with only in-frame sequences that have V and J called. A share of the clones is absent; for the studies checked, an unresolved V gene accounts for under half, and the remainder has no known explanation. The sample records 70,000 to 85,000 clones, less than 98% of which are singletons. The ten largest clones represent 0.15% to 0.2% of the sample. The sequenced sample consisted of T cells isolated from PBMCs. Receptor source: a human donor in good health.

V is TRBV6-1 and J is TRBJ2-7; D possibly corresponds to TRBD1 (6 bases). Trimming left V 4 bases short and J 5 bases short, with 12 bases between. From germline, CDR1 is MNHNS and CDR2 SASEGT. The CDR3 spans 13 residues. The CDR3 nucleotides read TGTGCCAGCAGTGCAGGGGTGTGGGACGAGCAGTACTTC. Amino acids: CASSAGVWDEQYF.

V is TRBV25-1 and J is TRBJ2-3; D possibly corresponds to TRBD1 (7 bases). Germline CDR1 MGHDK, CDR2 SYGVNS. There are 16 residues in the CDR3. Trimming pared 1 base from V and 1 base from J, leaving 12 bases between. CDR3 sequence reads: CASSELGRGGTDTQYF. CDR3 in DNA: TGTGCCAGCAGTGAATTAGGCAGGGGGGGCACAGATACGCAGTATTTT.

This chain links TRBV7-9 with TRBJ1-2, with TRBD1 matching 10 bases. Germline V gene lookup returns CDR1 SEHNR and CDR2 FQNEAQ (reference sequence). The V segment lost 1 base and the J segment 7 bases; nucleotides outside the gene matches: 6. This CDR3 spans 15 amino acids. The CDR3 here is CASSLETGGIGGYTF. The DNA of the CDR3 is TGTGCCAGCAGCTTAGAGACAGGGGGCATCGGTGGCTACACCTTC.

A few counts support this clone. CDR3 in DNA: TGTGCCAGCAGTGAGTTAGCGGGAGAGCAGGAGACCCAGTACTTC. The encoded protein is CASSELAGEQETQYF. The J gene is TRBJ2-5, the V gene TRBV6-1; 9 nucleotides agree with TRBD2. The CDR3 runs 15 residues. The germline CDR1 and CDR2 sequences are MNHNS and SASEGT. J gave up 5 bases and V 3 bases, and 7 bases lay outside the gene matches.

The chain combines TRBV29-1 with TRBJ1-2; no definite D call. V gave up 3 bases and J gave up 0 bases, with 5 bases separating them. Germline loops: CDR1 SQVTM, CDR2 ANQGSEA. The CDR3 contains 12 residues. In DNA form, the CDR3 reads TGCAGCGTTGATCCTGCTAACTATGGCTACACCTTC. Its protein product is CSVDPANYGYTF.

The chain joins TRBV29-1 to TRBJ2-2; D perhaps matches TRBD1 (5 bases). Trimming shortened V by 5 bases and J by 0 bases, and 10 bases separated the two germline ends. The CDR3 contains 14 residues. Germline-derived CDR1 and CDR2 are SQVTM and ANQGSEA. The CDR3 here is CSVRPGSNTGELFF. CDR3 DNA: TGCAGCGTTAGGCCAGGGTCGAACACCGGGGAGCTGTTTTTT.

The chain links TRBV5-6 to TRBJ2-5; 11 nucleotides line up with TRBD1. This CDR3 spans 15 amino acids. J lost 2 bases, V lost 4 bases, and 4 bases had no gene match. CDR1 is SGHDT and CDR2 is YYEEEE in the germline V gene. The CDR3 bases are TGTGCCAGCAGCCCCCGGGACAGGGGGCAAGAGACCCAGTACTTC. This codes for CASSPRDRGQETQYF.

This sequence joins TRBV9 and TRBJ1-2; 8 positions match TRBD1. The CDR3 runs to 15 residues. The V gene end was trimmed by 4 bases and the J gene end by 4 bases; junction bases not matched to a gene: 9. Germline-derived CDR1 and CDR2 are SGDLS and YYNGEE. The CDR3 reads CASSQRTGRGYGYTF. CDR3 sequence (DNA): TGTGCCAGCAGCCAACGGACAGGGAGGGGCTATGGCTACACCTTC.

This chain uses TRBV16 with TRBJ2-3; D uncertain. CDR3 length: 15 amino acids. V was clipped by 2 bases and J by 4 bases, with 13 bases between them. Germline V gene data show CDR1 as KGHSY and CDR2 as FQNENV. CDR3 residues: CASSQMSPRADTQYF. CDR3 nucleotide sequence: TGTGCCAGCAGCCAAATGTCCCCCCGCGCAGATACGCAGTATTTT.

CDR3 in DNA: TGCGCCAGCAGTGGAGTAGCGGGAGGGGTAGAGACCCAGTACTTC. This codes for CASSGVAGGVETQYF. The chain joins TRBV10-2 to TRBJ2-5; TRBD2 aligns across 11 bases. CDR1 is WSHSY, CDR2 SAAADI, per germline. This CDR3 region has 15 residues. J gave up 4 bases and V 4 bases, and 5 bases lay outside the gene matches.

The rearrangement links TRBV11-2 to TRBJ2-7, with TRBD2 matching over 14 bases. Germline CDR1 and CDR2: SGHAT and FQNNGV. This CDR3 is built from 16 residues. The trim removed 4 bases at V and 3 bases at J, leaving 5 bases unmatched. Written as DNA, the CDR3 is TGTGCCAGCAGCTCAGCGACTAGCGGGGGGGACTACGAGCAGTACTTC. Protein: CASSSATSGGDYEQYF. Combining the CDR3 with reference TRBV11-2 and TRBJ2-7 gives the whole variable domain EAGVAQSPRYKIIEKRQSVAFWCNPISGHATLYWYQQILGQGPKLLIQFQNNGVVDDSQLPKDRFSAERLKGVDSTLKIQPAKLEDSAVYLCASSSATSGGDYEQYFGPGTRLTVT.

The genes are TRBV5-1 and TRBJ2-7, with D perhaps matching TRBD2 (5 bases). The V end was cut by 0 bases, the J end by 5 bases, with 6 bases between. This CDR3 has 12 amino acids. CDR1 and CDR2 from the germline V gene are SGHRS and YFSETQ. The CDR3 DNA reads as TGCGCCAGCAGCTTGGGGACTGACGAGCAGTACTTC. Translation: CASSLGTDEQYF.

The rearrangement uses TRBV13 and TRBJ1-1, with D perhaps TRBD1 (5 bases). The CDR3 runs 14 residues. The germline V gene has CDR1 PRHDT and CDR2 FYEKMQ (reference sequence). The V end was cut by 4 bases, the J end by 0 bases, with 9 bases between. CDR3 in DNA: TGTGCCAGCAGCTGGAGACAGCTGAACACTGAAGCTTTCTTT. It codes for CASSWRQLNTEAFF.

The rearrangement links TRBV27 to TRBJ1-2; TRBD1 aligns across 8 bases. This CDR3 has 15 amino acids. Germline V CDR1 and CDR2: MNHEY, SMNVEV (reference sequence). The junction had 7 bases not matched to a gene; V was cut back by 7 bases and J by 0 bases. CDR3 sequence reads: CASTRTGNANYGYTF. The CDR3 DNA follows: TGTGCCAGCACCCGGACAGGGAACGCTAACTATGGCTACACCTTC.

CDR3 loop: CASSLGGNALHF. As DNA, the CDR3 is TGTGCCAGCAGCTTAGGAGGGAATGCCCTCCACTTT. V and J are TRBV7-9 and TRBJ1-6; D is unclear. Germline V gives CDR1 SEHNR, CDR2 FQNEAQ (reference sequence). V was shortened by 1 base and J by 14 bases, with 9 bases between the two germline ends. The CDR3 covers 12 residues.

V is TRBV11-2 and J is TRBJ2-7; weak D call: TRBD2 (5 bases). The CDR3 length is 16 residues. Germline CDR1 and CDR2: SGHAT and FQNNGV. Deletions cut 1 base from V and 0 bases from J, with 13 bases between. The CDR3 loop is CASSLVVAGPSYEQYF. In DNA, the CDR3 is TGTGCCAGCAGCTTAGTGGTCGCGGGTCCCTCCTACGAGCAGTACTTC.

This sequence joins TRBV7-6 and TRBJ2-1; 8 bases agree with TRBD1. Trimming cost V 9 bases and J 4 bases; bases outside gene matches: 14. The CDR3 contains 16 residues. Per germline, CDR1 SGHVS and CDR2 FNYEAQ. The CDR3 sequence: CASARSRDRIYNEQFF. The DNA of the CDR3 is TGTGCCAGTGCCCGATCCCGGGACAGGATTTACAATGAGCAGTTCTTC.

CDR3 region: CASSLAGNPSEQYF. CDR3 DNA sequence: TGTGCCAGCAGCTTAGCGGGCAATCCCTCCGAGCAGTACTTC. This chain uses TRBV7-8 with TRBJ2-7, with D uncertain. The ends were cut back, 0 bases at V and 6 bases at J, with 12 bases in the middle. Germline CDR1 reads SGHVS; CDR2 reads FQNEAQ. There are 14 residues in the CDR3.

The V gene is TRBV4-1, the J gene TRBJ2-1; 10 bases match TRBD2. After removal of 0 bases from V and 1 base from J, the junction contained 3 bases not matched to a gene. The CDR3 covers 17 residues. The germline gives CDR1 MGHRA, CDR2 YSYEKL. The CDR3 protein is CASSQDGSGGSYNEQFF. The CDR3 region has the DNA TGCGCCAGCAGCCAAGATGGTAGCGGGGGGTCCTACAATGAGCAGTTCTTC.

CDR3 DNA: TGTGCCAGCAAGGGACTAGCGGTTGGAGAGCAGTTCTTC. It is translated as CASKGLAVGEQFF. The chain is built from TRBV7-9 and TRBJ2-1, with TRBD2 matching over 11 bases. With V trimmed by 7 bases and J by 10 bases, 6 bases remained unmatched. CDR1 is SEHNR and CDR2 is FQNEAQ in the germline V gene (reference sequence). This CDR3 spans 13 amino acids.

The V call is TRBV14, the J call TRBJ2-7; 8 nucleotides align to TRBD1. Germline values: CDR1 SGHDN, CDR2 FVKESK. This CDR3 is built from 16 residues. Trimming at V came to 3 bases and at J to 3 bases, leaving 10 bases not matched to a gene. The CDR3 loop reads CASSQPGQGAHYEQYF. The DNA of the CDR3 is TGTGCCAGCAGCCAGCCCGGCCAGGGGGCCCACTACGAGCAGTACTTC.

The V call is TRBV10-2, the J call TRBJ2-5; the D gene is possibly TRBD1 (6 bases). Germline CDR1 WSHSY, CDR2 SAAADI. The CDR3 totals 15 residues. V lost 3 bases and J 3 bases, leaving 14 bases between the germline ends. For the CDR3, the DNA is TGCGCCAGCAGTGAATCAGAAGGGGGTGAAGAGACCCAGTACTTC. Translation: CASSESEGGEETQYF.

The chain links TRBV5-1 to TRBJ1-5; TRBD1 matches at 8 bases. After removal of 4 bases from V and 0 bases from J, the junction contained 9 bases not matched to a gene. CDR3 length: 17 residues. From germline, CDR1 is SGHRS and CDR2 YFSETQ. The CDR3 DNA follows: TGCGCCAGCAGCCCCGGGACAGGAGTTTATAGCAATCAGCCCCAGCATTTT. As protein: CASSPGTGVYSNQPQHF.

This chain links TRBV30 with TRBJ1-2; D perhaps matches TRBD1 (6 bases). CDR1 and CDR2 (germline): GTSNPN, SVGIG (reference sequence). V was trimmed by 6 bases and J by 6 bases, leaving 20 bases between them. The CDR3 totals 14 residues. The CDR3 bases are TGTGCCTGCCCCTCGAAGAACAGGGTGAATGGCTACACCTTC. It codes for CACPSKNRVNGYTF. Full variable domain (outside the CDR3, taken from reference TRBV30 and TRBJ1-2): SQTIHQWPATLVQPVGSPLSLECTVEGTSNPNLYWYRQAAGRGLQLLFYSVGIGQISSEVPQNLSASRPQDRQFILSSKKLLLSDSGFYLCACPSKNRVNGYTFGSGTRLTVV.

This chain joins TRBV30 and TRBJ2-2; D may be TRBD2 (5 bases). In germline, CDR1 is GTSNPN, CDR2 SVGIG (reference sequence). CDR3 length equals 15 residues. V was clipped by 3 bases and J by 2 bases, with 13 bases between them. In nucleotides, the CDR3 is TGTGCCTGGAGCGCGGGCGGCGTTAACACCGGGGAGCTGTTTTTT. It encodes CAWSAGGVNTGELFF.